The TCR beta chain under discussion was sequenced for a study of T cells after yellow fever vaccination. Overall study findings and caveats: Weaker overall was a secondary response that nonetheless peaked faster, on day 5 versus 15. There was a possibility that FACS-sorted repertoires contained abundant clonotypes contaminating from the bulk population.

About this clonotype: Its antigen is currently unknown. The junction differs from germline at one of its ends, possibly a read error.

TCRdb re-called the 5' RACE reads through MiXCR, storing one row per CDR3 protein. The sample has roughly 110,000 distinct CDR3 sequences; 8.4% are singletons. This sequence originates from a young man who received the YFV17D yellow fever vaccine. The specimen comprised CD8+ T cells sorted from PBMCs, sampled 45 days after the yellow fever booster vaccination.

The CDR3 DNA reads as TGTGCCGGCAGCTTCGGGACGACGGATTCCTACGAGCAGTACTTC. This translates into CAGSFGTTDSYEQYF. V and J are TRBV7-9 and TRBJ2-7, with D perhaps given as TRBD1 or TRBD2 (5 bases each). The CDR3 is 15 amino acids. CDR1 and CDR2 from the germline V gene are SEHNR and FQNEAQ (reference sequence).